The clone carrying this TCR beta chain was detected ten times or more. Its antigen remains unidentified. This specimen comes from a study of regulatory T cells in long-lasting Graves disease. Assembly of TCR beta libraries relied on iRepertoire HTBI primers together with Arm-PCR of CDR3 regions. In the original analysis: Identification yielded 60 or so TRBV and around 15 TRBJ segments across samples. TCRdb reanalysed the multiplex PCR reads using MiXCR and keeps one entry per CDR3 protein. What appears here as the V and J calls and clone size reflects TCRdb's work, not the paper's. The sample contains roughly 500,000 distinct CDR3 sequences, about a fifth of which appear only once. Time point defined: persistent/refractory GD, antithyroid drugs over 5 years with positive TRAb. PBMC RNA was the source of the TCR library. Trimming removed 0 bases at V and 1 base at J, with 7 bases between. CDR3 length equals 14 residues. The V gene's germline CDR1 is SEHNR and CDR2 FQNEAQ (reference sequence).

Findings and caveats of the study: With a small sample size, accuracy may have been reduced. Persistent disease was characterized by preferential usage of TRBV28, TRBJ1-2 and TRBJ2-5.

The chain has TRBV7-9 and TRBJ2-7; D gene uncertain. The sequenced sample was peripheral blood mononuclear cells (PBMCs), obtained when the disease was refractory, from a patient treated with antithyroid drugs. The TCR comes from a female donor with Graves disease. CDR3 sequence reads: CASSLASLSYEQYF. In DNA form, the CDR3 reads TGTGCCAGCAGCTTAGCTTCTCTATCCTACGAGCAGTACTTC.